Sequencing of this TCR beta chain was carried out in a study of cytotoxic CD8 clonotypes in ibrutinib-treated CLL. In the study overall: The cohort had about a dozen relapsed/refractory and some 14 treatment-naive patients, about 18 IGHV unmutated.

Study-level points and caveats: Baseline values of clonality outstripped age-matched healthy donors and followed circulating CD8+ T-cell counts.

Assay: immunoSEQ multiplex PCR; the TCRdb copy retains only in-frame clones and omits some. The profile shows tens of thousands of clones, 56% of them singletons. CDR1 and CDR2 from the germline V gene are SGHTA and FQGNSA. V lost 1 base, J lost 0 bases, and 4 bases lay in between. The CDR3 extends over 14 amino acids. This clone was observed once. Its target is unknown. This specimen consisted of PBMCs, obtained after 24 months of ibrutinib treatment. The receptor was isolated from a human donor with chronic lymphocytic leukemia. The rearrangement joins TRBV7-2 to TRBJ2-1; D unclear. In DNA, the CDR3 is TGTGCCAGCAGCTTAGGGAGCTCCTACAATGAGCAGTTCTTC. Translation gives CASSLGSSYNEQFF.